Below, one T cell receptor beta chain is given with its context. The length of the CDR3 is 14 residues. Germline values: CDR1 LGHNA, CDR2 YSLEER. The V gene lost 0 bases and the J gene lost 1 base, with 6 bases spanning the gap. This sample stems from a study of early T cells in non-severe SARS-CoV-2 infection. Unique molecular identifiers tagged individual cDNA molecules. TCRdb passed the 5' RACE reads through MiXCR, listing each CDR3 protein once. The sample yields 65,000 to 95,000 distinct CDR3 sequences, more than 13% seen once. The chain is built from TRBV4-3 and TRBJ2-5; D gene ambiguous. Sequenced material: whole blood. This TCR was sampled from an adult who was a healthcare worker with PCR-confirmed SARS-CoV-2 infection or an uninfected control (not recorded which). CDR3 nucleotide sequence: TGCGCCAGCAGCCAAGATTACAGCCAAGAGACCCAGTACTTC. This encodes CASSQDYSQETQYF.